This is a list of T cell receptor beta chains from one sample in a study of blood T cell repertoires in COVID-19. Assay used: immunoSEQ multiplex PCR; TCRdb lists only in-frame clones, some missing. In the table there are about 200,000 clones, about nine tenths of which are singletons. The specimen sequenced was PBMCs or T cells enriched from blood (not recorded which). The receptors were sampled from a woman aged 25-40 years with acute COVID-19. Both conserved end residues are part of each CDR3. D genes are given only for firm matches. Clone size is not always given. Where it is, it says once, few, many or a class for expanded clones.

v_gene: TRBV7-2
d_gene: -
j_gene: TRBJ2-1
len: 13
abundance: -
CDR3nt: TGTGCCAGCAGCTTAGGTTTTAGGGGTTACCAGTTCTTC
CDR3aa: CASSLGFRGYQFF

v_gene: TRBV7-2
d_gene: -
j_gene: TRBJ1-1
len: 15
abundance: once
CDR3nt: TGTGCCAGCACCTTAAGGGCGGGAGAGAACACTGAAGCTTTCTTT
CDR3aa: CASTLRAGENTEAFF

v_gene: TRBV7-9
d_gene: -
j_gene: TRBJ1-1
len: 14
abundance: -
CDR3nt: TGTGCCAGCAGCTTCTACCAGGGTAACACTGAAGCTTTCTTT
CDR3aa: CASSFYQGNTEAFF

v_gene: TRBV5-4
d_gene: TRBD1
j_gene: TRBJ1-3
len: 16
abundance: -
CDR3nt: TGTGCCAGCAGCGACGCCCGGGACAGATCTGGAAACACCATATATTTT
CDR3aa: CASSDARDRSGNTIYF

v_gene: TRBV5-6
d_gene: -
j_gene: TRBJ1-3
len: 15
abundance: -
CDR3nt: TGTGCCAGCAGCTTAGACAGCCTCTCTGGAAACACCATATATTTT
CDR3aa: CASSLDSLSGNTIYF

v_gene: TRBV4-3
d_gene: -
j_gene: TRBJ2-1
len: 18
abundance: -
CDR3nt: TGCGCCAGCAGCCAAGATCTACAGGGCCCAAGCTCCTACAATGAGCAGTTCTTC
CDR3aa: CASSQDLQGPSSYNEQFF

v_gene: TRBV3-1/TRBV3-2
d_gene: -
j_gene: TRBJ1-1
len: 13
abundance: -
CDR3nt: TGTGCCAGCAGGGTACGTCAGGACACTGAAGCTTTCTTT
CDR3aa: CASRVRQDTEAFF

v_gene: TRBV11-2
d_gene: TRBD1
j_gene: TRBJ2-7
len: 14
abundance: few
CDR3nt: TGTGCCAGCACCCTAAGACAGGGCTCCTACGAGCAGTACTTC
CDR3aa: CASTLRQGSYEQYF

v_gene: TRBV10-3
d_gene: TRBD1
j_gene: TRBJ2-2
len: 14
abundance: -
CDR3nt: TGTGCCATCAGCGGACAGGGTGGGACCGGGGAGCTGTTTTTT
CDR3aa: CAISGQGGTGELFF

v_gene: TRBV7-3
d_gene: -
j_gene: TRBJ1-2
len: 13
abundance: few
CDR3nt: TGTGCCAGCAGCTTACTAGGGGGTTATGGCTACACCTTC
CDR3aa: CASSLLGGYGYTF

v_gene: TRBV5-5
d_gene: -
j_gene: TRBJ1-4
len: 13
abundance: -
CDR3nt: TGTGCCAGCAGCCCAGCAGGGGATGAAAAACTGTTTTTT
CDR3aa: CASSPAGDEKLFF

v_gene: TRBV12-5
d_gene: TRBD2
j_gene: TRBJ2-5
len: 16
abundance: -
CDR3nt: TGTGCTAGTGGTTTGGGGGCTAGCGGGGGGCCAGAGACCCAGTACTTC
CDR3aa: CASGLGASGGPETQYF

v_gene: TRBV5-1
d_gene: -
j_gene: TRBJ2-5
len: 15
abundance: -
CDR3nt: TGCGCCAGCAGCTTGAAGCAGGGGCACCAAGAGACCCAGTACTTC
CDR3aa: CASSLKQGHQETQYF

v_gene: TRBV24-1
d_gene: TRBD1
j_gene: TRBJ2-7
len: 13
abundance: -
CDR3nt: TGTGCCACCAGTTCGGGACAGCACTACGAGCAGTACTTC
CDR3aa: CATSSGQHYEQYF

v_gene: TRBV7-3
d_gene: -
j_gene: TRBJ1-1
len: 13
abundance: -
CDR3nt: TGTGCCAGCGGCGTCGGGGGGAACACTGAAGCTTTCTTT
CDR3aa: CASGVGGNTEAFF

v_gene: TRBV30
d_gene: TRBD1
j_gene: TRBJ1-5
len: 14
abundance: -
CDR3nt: TGTGCCTGGAGTGTACTAGGGGGCGAACAGCCCCAGCATTTT
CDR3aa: CAWSVLGGEQPQHF

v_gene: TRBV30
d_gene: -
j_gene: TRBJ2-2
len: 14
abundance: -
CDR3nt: TGTGCCTGGAGATCCGTTTCCGTCACCGGGGAGCTGTTTTTT
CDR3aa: CAWRSVSVTGELFF

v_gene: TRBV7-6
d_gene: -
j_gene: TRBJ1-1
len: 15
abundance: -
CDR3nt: TGTGCCAGCAGCCCACAAGGCGGCGGGGGAACTGAAGCTTTCTTT
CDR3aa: CASSPQGGGGTEAFF

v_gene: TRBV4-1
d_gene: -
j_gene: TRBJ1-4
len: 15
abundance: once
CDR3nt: TGCGCCAGCAGCCCTCGGGTAAAGGGGGATGAAAAACTGTTTTTT
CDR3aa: CASSPRVKGDEKLFF

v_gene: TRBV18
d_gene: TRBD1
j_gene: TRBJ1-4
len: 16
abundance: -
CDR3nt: TGTGCCAGCTCACCCCAAGCAAGGACAGGGAATGAAAAACTGTTTTTT
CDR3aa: CASSPQARTGNEKLFF

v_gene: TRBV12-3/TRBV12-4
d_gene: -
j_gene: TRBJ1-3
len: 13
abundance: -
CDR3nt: TGTGCCAGCGGGTCAGGGAGGTTAGACACCATATATTTT
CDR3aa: CASGSGRLDTIYF

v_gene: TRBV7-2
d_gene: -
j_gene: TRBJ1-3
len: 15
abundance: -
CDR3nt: TGTGCCAGCAGCTTAGAATCAGGGCCTGGAAACACCATATATTTT
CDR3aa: CASSLESGPGNTIYF

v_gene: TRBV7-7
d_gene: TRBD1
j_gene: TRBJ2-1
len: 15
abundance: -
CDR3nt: TGTGCCAGCAGCTTGGGACAGGGTGACTACAATGAGCAGTTCTTC
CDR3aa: CASSLGQGDYNEQFF

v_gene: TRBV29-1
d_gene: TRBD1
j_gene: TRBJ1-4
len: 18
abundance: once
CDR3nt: TGCAGCGTTGTAGTCCTCCGGGACAGAGGGACAACTAATGAAAAACTGTTTTTT
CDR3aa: CSVVVLRDRGTTNEKLFF

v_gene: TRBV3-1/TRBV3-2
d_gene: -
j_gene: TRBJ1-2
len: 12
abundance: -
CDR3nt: TGTGCCAGCAGGTACGGGGGTGGTGGCTACACCTTC
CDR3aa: CASRYGGGGYTF

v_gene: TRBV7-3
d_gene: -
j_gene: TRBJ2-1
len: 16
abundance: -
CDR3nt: TGTGCCAGCAGACCAATGGCAGGGAGTGGGGGGTCTGAGCAGTTCTTC
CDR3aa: CASRPMAGSGGSEQFF

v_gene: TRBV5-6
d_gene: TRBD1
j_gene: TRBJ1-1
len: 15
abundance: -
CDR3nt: TGTGCCAGCAGCTTGGGAGGGGGCTCTAACACTGAAGCTTTCTTT
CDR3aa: CASSLGGGSNTEAFF

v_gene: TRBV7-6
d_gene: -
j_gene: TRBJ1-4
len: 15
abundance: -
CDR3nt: TGTGCCAGCAGCGGTTTGGGGGGGGGCGGTGAAAAACTGTTTTTT
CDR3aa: CASSGLGGGGEKLFF

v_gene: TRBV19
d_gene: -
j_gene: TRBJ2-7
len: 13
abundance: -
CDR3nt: TGTGCCAGTAAATTTACGGGTTCCTACGAGCAGTACTTC
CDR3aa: CASKFTGSYEQYF

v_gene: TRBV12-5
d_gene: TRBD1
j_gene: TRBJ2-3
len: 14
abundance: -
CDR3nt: TGTGCTAGTGGGCCGGGACAGACCACAGATACGCAGTATTTT
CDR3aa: CASGPGQTTDTQYF

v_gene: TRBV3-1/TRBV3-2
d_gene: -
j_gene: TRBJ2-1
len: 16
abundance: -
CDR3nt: TGTGCCAGCAGCCAACGTGGAGGGGGGGCCTCCAGTGAGCAGTTCTTC
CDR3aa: CASSQRGGGASSEQFF

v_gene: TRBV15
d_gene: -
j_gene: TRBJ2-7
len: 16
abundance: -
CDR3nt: TGTGCCACCTCGCTGACTTTAGCGAACGCTCTAAACGAGCAGTACTTC
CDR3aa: CATSLTLANALNEQYF

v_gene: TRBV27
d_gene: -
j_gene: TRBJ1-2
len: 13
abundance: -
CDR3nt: TGTGCCAGCAGTAAAGACAGATGGCTTGGCTACACCTTC
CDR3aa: CASSKDRWLGYTF

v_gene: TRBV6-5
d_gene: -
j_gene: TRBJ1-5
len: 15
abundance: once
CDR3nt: TGTGCCAGCGGGGGGGGAGGACAGAGGCATCAGCCCCAGCATTTT
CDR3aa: CASGGGGQRHQPQHF

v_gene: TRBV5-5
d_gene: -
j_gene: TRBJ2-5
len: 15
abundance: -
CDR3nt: TGTGCCAGCAGCCAAAACCGGCTAGGCGGGGAGACCCAGTACTTC
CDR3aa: CASSQNRLGGETQYF

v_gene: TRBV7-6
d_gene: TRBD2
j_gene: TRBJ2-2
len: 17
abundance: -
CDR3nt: TGTGCCAGCAGCTTAACTAGCGGGGGCCAGAACACCGGGGAGCTGTTTTTT
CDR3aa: CASSLTSGGQNTGELFF

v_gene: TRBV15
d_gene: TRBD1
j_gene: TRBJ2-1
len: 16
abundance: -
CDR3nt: TGTGCCACCAGCAGGGCCGGGGACAGGTTAGGCAATGAGCAGTTCTTC
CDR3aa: CATSRAGDRLGNEQFF

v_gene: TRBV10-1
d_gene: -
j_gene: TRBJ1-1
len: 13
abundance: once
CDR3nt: TGCGCCAGCAGTGAGGGGGCCGGCGTTGAAGCTTTCTTT
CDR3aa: CASSEGAGVEAFF

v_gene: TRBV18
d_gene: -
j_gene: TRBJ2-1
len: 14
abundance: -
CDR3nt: TGTGCCAGCTCACCTAGTGTCTCCTACAATGAGCAGTTCTTC
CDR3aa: CASSPSVSYNEQFF

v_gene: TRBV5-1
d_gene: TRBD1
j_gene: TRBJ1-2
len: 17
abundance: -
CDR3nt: TGCGCCAGCAGCTTGGGGACTACAGGGGGCCGGAACTATGGCTACACCTTC
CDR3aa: CASSLGTTGGRNYGYTF

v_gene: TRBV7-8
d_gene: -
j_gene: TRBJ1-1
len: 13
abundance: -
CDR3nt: TGTGCCAGCAGCCTCGGGGACATAACTGAAGCTTTCTTT
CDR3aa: CASSLGDITEAFF

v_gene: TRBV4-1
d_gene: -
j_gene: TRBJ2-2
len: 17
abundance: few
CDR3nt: TGCGCCAGCAGCCAAGGACCCAGGGGTTTGAACACCGGGGAGCTGTTTTTT
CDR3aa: CASSQGPRGLNTGELFF

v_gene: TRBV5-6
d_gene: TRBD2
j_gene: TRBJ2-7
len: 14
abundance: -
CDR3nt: TGTGCCAGCAGCCCTAGCGGGGGGCACTACGAGCAGTACTTC
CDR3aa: CASSPSGGHYEQYF

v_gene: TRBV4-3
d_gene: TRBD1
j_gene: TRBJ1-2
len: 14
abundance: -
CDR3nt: TGCGCCAGCAGCCGACGGACAGGGAGCTATGGCTACACCTTC
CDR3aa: CASSRRTGSYGYTF

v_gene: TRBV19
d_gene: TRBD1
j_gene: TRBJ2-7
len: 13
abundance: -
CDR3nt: TGTGCCAGTAGTATCGGGACAGCCTACGAGCAGTACTTC
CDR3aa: CASSIGTAYEQYF

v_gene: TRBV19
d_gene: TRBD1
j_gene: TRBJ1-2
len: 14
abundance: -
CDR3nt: TGTGCCAGTACCTTCGGCGACAGGGGGCATGGCTACACCTTC
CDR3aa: CASTFGDRGHGYTF

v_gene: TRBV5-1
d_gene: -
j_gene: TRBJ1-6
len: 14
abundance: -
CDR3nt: TGCGCCAGCAGCATGGGCGGGGAGGGTTCACCCCTCCACTTT
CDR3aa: CASSMGGEGSPLHF

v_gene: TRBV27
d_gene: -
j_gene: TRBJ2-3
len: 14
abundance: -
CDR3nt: TGTGCCAGCAGACGATTCCAGAGGTCCGATACGCAGTATTTT
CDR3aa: CASRRFQRSDTQYF

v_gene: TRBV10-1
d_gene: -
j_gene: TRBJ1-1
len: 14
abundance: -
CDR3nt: TGCGCCAGCAGATACAGGGTAGGGGACACTGAAGCTTTCTTT
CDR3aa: CASRYRVGDTEAFF

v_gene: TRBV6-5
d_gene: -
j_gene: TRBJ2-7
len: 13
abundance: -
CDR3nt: TGTGCCAGCCAGGGACTTTTTGCCTACGAGCAGTACTTC
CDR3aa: CASQGLFAYEQYF

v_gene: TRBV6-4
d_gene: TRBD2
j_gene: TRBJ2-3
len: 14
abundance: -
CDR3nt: TGTGCCAGCAGTGACGGCGGGGGGGCGGATACGCAGTATTTT
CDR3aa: CASSDGGGADTQYF

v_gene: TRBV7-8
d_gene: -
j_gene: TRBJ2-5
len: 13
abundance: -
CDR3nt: TGTGCCAGCAGCTTGGGGAGGCAAGAGACCCAGTACTTC
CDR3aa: CASSLGRQETQYF

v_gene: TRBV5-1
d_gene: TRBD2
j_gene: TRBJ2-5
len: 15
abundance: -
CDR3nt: TGCGCCAGCAGCCCAGGGACTAGCGGGGGAGAGACCCAGTACTTC
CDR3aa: CASSPGTSGGETQYF

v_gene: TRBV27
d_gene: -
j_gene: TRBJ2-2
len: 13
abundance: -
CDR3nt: TGTGCCAGCAGTTTACTAGACCCTTTGGAGCTGTTTTTT
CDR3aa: CASSLLDPLELFF

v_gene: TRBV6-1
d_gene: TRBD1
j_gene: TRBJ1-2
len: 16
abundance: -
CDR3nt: TGTGCCAGCAGTGAAATGAGGGGACAGGGATTTTATGGCTACACCTTC
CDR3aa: CASSEMRGQGFYGYTF

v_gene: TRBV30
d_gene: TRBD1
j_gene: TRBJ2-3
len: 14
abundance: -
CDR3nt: TGTGCCTGGAGTTCGGGACAGGGGTTTGGTACGCAGTATTTT
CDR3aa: CAWSSGQGFGTQYF